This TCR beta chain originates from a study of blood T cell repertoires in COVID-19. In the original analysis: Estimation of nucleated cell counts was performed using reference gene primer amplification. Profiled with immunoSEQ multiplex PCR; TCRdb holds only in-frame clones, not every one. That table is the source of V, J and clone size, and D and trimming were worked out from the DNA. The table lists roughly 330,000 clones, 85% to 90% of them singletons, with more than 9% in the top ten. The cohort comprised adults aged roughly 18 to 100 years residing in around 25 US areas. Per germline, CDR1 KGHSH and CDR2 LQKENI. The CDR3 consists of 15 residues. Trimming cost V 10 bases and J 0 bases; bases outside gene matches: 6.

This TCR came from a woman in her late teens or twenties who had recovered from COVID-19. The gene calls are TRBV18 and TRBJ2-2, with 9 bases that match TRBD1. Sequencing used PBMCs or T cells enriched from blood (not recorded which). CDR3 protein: CATTTGGPNTGELFF. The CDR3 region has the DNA TGTGCCACCACGACAGGGGGGCCGAACACCGGGGAGCTGTTTTTT.